The rows below give T cell receptor beta chains drawn from one sample of a study of T cells in Graves' hyperthyroidism and ophthalmopathy. TCRdb fed the multiplex PCR reads into MiXCR, producing one record per CDR3 protein. The data show fewer than 350,000 distinct CDR3 sequences, with 21% seen just once and 50% held by the top ten. The sequenced sample was blood. The source of these receptors is a woman between 50 and 59 years old with Graves' hyperthyroidism. CDR3s include the opening cysteine and the closing phenylalanine or tryptophan. Fields, in order: D gene, J gene, clone size, V gene, CDR3 DNA, CDR3 protein. A D gene is named only where the DNA matches it firmly. Clone sizes are given selectively: once, few, many, or a class where the clone is expanded.

TRBD1,TRBJ1-6,few,TRBV20-1,TGCAGTGCTAGCTTAGGGACAGGGGAGAATTCACCCCTCCACTTT,CSASLGTGENSPLHF
TRBD2,TRBJ2-7,many,TRBV3-1,TGTGCCAGCAGCCAAGGTGGACTAGCGGGATCCTACGAGCAGTACTTC,CASSQGGLAGSYEQYF
.,TRBJ1-5,.,TRBV7-8,TGTGCCAGCAGCTTAGGTTGGGGAGGCGATCAGCCCCAGCATTTT,CASSLGWGGDQPQHF
.,TRBJ1-2,many,TRBV5-1,TGCGCCAGCACTTCCTCCGGGGATGGCTACACCTTC,CASTSSGDGYTF
TRBD2,TRBJ2-7,few,TRBV6-1,TGTGCCAGCAGTGACCCGGGACGGGGGGGGTCCGAGCAGTACTTC,CASSDPGRGGSEQYF
.,TRBJ1-2,.,TRBV2,TGTGCCATCAGTAAAGACGGAACTAACTATGGCTACACCTTC,CAISKDGTNYGYTF
TRBD1,TRBJ2-5,many,TRBV28,TGTGCCAGCAGTTTCGCCCGGACAGGGCGGGAGACCCAGTACTTC,CASSFARTGRETQYF
.,TRBJ2-2,many,TRBV13,TGTGCCAGCAGTCCCCGAGGGAAAGCAGTCACCGGGGAGCTGTTTTTT,CASSPRGKAVTGELFF
TRBD1,TRBJ2-3,.,TRBV30,TGTGCCTGGGGACAGGGTATAGGAGATACGCAGTATTTT,CAWGQGIGDTQYF
TRBD2,TRBJ2-1,many,TRBV5-1,TGCGCCAGCAGCCGGGCATCCGGGACTAGCGGATACAATGAGCAGTTCTTC,CASSRASGTSGYNEQFF
TRBD1,TRBJ2-1,many,TRBV6-1,TGTGCCAGCAGTTGGTCCGACAGGGACAATGAGCAGTTCTTC,CASSWSDRDNEQFF
TRBD1,TRBJ2-2,.,TRBV12-3/TRBV12-4,TGTGCCAGCAGTGCCGAGGACAGGGGGGGCGGGGAGCTGTTTTTT,CASSAEDRGGGELFF
.,TRBJ1-2,.,TRBV6-1,TGTGCCAGCAGTGAAACCCCTACTGCGGTCTATGGCTACACCTTC,CASSETPTAVYGYTF
.,TRBJ1-2,.,TRBV2,TGTGCCAGCAGTGAGGAGACAGGTATCGGTGGCTACACCTTC,CASSEETGIGGYTF
.,TRBJ1-2,.,TRBV4-1,TGCGCCAGCAGCCAAGAATTAATCGGCAGGGAAAGGACCTATGGCTACACCTTC,CASSQELIGRERTYGYTF
TRBD2,TRBJ2-3,many,TRBV20-1,TGCAGTGCTAGAGCTCTTACCCCTGGACTAGCGGGGGGCACAGATACGCAGTATTTT,CSARALTPGLAGGTDTQYF
.,TRBJ2-5,many,TRBV30,TGTGCCTGGATGAGGGAGAAAGAGACCCAGTACTTC,CAWMREKETQYF
TRBD2,TRBJ2-7,many,TRBV29-1,TGCAGCTGCGCCGGGACTAGCGGGAGGGCCCCCTACGAGCAGTACTTC,CSCAGTSGRAPYEQYF
.,TRBJ1-2,.,TRBV7-6,TGTGCCAGCAGCTTATCGCCCCTTAGGATGAATGGCTACACCTTC,CASSLSPLRMNGYTF
.,TRBJ1-5,few,TRBV5-5,TGTGCCAGCAGCCGGGACATTTATCAGCCCCAGCATTTT,CASSRDIYQPQHF
TRBD1,TRBJ1-5,many,TRBV12-3/TRBV12-4,TGTGCCAGCAGCCCAGACAGGGATCAGCCCCAGCATTTT,CASSPDRDQPQHF
TRBD1,TRBJ1-2,many,TRBV28,TGTGCCAGCAGGACTGCGGGACAGGGCGTTTTTCGTGGCTACACCTTC,CASRTAGQGVFRGYTF
.,TRBJ1-5,.,TRBV28,TGTGCCAGCAGCCCCCGAGGAGGGGCAGGTCAGCCCCAGCATTTT,CASSPRGGAGQPQHF
.,TRBJ2-5,few,TRBV7-9,TGTGCCAGCAGCTTAGGCGATCCCTCGGAAGAGACCCAGTACTTC,CASSLGDPSEETQYF
TRBD2,TRBJ2-1,.,TRBV2,TGTGCCAGCAGTGAATACGGCGGGAGGAGCAATGAGCAGTTCTTC,CASSEYGGRSNEQFF
.,TRBJ1-1,few,TRBV19,TGTGCCAGTACCCCGTCCCAGAGAAAGAACACTGAAGCTTTCTTT,CASTPSQRKNTEAFF
.,TRBJ1-2,few,TRBV9,TGTGCCAGCAGCGTAACCCCAAGGGGGAACTATGGCTACACCTTC,CASSVTPRGNYGYTF
.,TRBJ1-4,.,TRBV3-1,TGTGCCAGCAGTCCCACGACAGCTATCTTTAATGAAAAACTGTTCTTT,CASSPTTAIFNEKLFF
TRBD1,TRBJ2-5,many,TRBV20-1,TGCAGTGCTAGGGACAGGGTACAAGAGACCCAGTACTTC,CSARDRVQETQYF
.,TRBJ1-1,.,TRBV24-1,TGTGCCACCAGTGCATCGGGGTTTACTGAAGCTTTCTTT,CATSASGFTEAFF
TRBD2,TRBJ2-7,.,TRBV27,TGTGCCAGCAGGCCTACTAGCGCCTACGAGCAGTACTTC,CASRPTSAYEQYF
TRBD2,TRBJ2-7,few,TRBV27,TGTGCCAGCAGTTATTCTGGAGCGGGGACCTCCTACGAGCAGTACTTC,CASSYSGAGTSYEQYF
TRBD1,TRBJ2-1,many,TRBV5-5,TGTGCCAGCAGCTGGAAGACAGGGGGGTCCTACAATGAGCAGTTCTTC,CASSWKTGGSYNEQFF
TRBD1,TRBJ2-5,many,TRBV30,TGTGCCTGGAATAGACAGGGGAGAGAGACCCAGTACTTC,CAWNRQGRETQYF
.,TRBJ2-1,many,TRBV11-3,TGTGCCAGCAGCTTTGGGGGGTCCTACAATGAGCAGTTCTTC,CASSFGGSYNEQFF
.,TRBJ2-7,.,TRBV2,TGTGCCAGCAGTGAGGGACACCCGCGTTTGAAATACGAGCAGTACTTC,CASSEGHPRLKYEQYF
.,TRBJ1-2,many,TRBV30,TGTGCCTGGACCCCGGACAGCACTAACTATGGCTACACCTTC,CAWTPDSTNYGYTF
.,TRBJ1-1,.,TRBV12-3/TRBV12-4,TGTGCCAGCAGTTCCCACAGGAGCACTGAAGCTTTCTTT,CASSSHRSTEAFF
.,TRBJ1-1,.,TRBV6-1,TGTGCCAGCACCCCCGATTTTGGCTCGAGCACTGAAGCTTTCTTT,CASTPDFGSSTEAFF
.,TRBJ1-3,.,TRBV12-3/TRBV12-4,TGTGCCAGCAGTTTAGGGCAGTTCTCTGGAAACACCATATATTTT,CASSLGQFSGNTIYF
.,TRBJ2-2,many,TRBV9,TGTGCCAGCAGTGTAGGAGGAAACACCGGGGAGCTGTTTTTT,CASSVGGNTGELFF
.,TRBJ2-7,.,TRBV24-1,TGTGCCACCAGTGATTTTAAGGGCGAGAACCCCTACGAGCAGTACTTC,CATSDFKGENPYEQYF
TRBD2,TRBJ2-3,many,TRBV20-1,TGCAGTGCTATCCCACTAGCGGCAGATACGCAGTATTTT,CSAIPLAADTQYF
.,TRBJ1-1,once,TRBV7-9,TGTGCCAGCAGCACGAGGGACAAGTGGAACACTGAAGCTTTCTTT,CASSTRDKWNTEAFF
.,TRBJ2-3,many,TRBV29-1,TGCAGCGTTGAAAAAGGTGTGGGCACAGATACGCAGTATTTT,CSVEKGVGTDTQYF
TRBD2,TRBJ2-2,.,TRBV5-1,TGCGCCAGCAGCTTGGAGGCGGGGGTGAACACCGGGGAGCTGTTTTTT,CASSLEAGVNTGELFF
.,TRBJ1-1,.,TRBV6-1,TGTGCCAGCAGTGACTACAGGATCAGTCGCACTGAAGCTTTCTTT,CASSDYRISRTEAFF
TRBD1,TRBJ2-7,.,TRBV5-1,TGCGCCAGCAGCGACCCGGGACAGGGATCTTACGAGCAGTACTTC,CASSDPGQGSYEQYF
.,TRBJ1-1,.,TRBV28,TGTGCCAGCACCCAAGGGGGGTCAGCGATGAACACTGAAGCTTTCTTT,CASTQGGSAMNTEAFF
.,TRBJ1-5,many,TRBV7-2,TGTGCCAGCACCCTGGAGGGAGTCGGGATTATCAATCAGCCCCAGCATTTT,CASTLEGVGIINQPQHF
.,TRBJ2-7,.,TRBV7-2,TGTGCCAGCAGCCCGGGGCCGGCTTTTTACGAGCAGTACTTC,CASSPGPAFYEQYF
.,TRBJ2-6,few,TRBV5-8,TGTGCCAGCAGCCCGCACAGGGACTCTGGGGCCAACGTCCTGACTTTC,CASSPHRDSGANVLTF
TRBD2,TRBJ2-4,many,TRBV2,TGTGCCAGCAGTGAAACTGGGACTAGCGGGGGCTGGGGGGCCAAAAACATTCAGTACTTC,CASSETGTSGGWGAKNIQYF
TRBD1,TRBJ2-7,many,TRBV30,TGTGCCTGGAGTACGGGACAGTACGAGCAGTACTTC,CAWSTGQYEQYF